The 13 T cell receptor beta chains presented below share a single source sample, sequenced in a study of PD-1 blockade in mismatch repair-deficient tumors. The repertoire was sequenced with immunoSEQ multiplex PCR; TCRdb's copy has only in-frame clones and lacks some. The sample yields 80,000 to 100,000 clones, approximately 81% seen once. Specimen: peripheral blood, collected 12 weeks after starting pembrolizumab. The receptors shown here come from an adult with mismatch repair-deficient cancer.

The chain is built from TRBV11-2 and TRBJ1-2; unclear D gene. The CDR3 extends over 15 amino acids. The germline V gene encodes CDR1 SGHAT and CDR2 FQNNGV. The V end lost 5 bases, the J end lost 0 bases, and 13 bases lay between the germline ends. The CDR3: CASSPERAANYGYTF. The CDR3, as DNA: TGTGCCAGCAGCCCAGAGAGAGCGGCTAACTATGGCTACACCTTC.

The chain recombines TRBV14 with TRBJ2-2; D possibly corresponds to TRBD2 (6 bases). Germline V CDR1 and CDR2: SGHDN, FVKESK. There are 15 residues in the CDR3. V dropped 0 bases and J dropped 5 bases, with 10 bases sitting between them. This CDR3 is CASSQEGGRTGELFF. The CDR3 region has the DNA TGTGCCAGCAGCCAAGAGGGGGGAAGGACCGGGGAGCTGTTTTTT. Using reference TRBV14 and TRBJ2-2 for the parts outside the CDR3, the full variable domain is EAGVTQFPSHSVIEKGQTVTLRCDPISGHDNLYWYRRVMGKEIKFLLHFVKESKQDESGMPNNRFLAERTGGTYSTLKVQPAELEDSGVYFCASSQEGGRTGELFFGEGSRLTVL.

The chain is built from TRBV30 and TRBJ2-7; D unresolved. Germline V gene data show CDR1 as GTSNPN and CDR2 as SVGIG (reference sequence). V lost 0 bases to trimming and J lost 2 bases, with 14 bases between them. This CDR3 contains 15 residues. The CDR3 spells CAWSVRGTGPYEQYF. For the CDR3, the DNA is TGTGCCTGGAGTGTACGAGGAACTGGTCCCTACGAGCAGTACTTC.

The V gene is TRBV7-9, the J gene TRBJ1-2, with unresolved D. The CDR3 covers 12 residues. With 1 base removed from V and 4 bases from J, the gap between germline ends came to 4 bases. In germline, CDR1 is SEHNR, CDR2 FQNEAQ (reference sequence). The CDR3 DNA is TGTGCCAGCAGCTTAGGGTCCTATGGCTACACCTTC. As protein: CASSLGSYGYTF.

The chain combines TRBV6-5 with TRBJ2-4, with a tentative D call TRBD2 (6 bases). Per the germline V gene, CDR1 is MNHEY and CDR2 is SVGAGI. CDR3 size: 14 residues. Trimming cost V 3 bases and J 8 bases, with 14 bases left between them. The CDR3 nucleotides read TGTGCCAGCAGTTATTTCGGGACTGAGGACATTCAGTACTTC. Translation gives CASSYFGTEDIQYF.

V is TRBV29-1 and J is TRBJ1-1; D is unresolved. V lost 6 bases, J lost 1 base, and 9 bases lay in between. The CDR3 is made up of 12 amino acids. The germline V gene has CDR1 SQVTM and CDR2 ANQGSEA. The CDR3 is CSVDASNTEAFF. CDR3 nucleotides: TGCAGCGTGGACGCCTCGAACACTGAAGCTTTCTTT.

This clone was recorded a few times. The chain carries TRBV6-5 and TRBJ2-7; 7 nucleotides align to TRBD2. Germline assignment: CDR1 MNHEY and CDR2 SVGAGI. The CDR3 runs 14 residues. The V gene end was trimmed by 4 bases and the J gene end by 1 base; junction bases not matched to a gene: 4. The CDR3 DNA sequence: TGTGCCAGCAGTTCCCTAGCGGAGTCCTACGAGCAGTACTTC. It codes for CASSSLAESYEQYF.

DNA for the CDR3: TGTGCCAGCAGTATATCAACAGGGCATTACGAGCAGTACTTC. Translation: CASSISTGHYEQYF. J is TRBJ2-7 and V is TRBV6-6, with D maybe TRBD1 (6 bases). V gave up 5 bases and J gave up 4 bases, with 15 bases separating them. CDR3 length: 14 residues. Germline V gene data show CDR1 as MNHNY and CDR2 as SVGAGI (reference sequence).

The chain has TRBV5-1 and TRBJ2-5; a possible D gene is TRBD2 (5 bases). This CDR3 has 13 amino acids. Germline CDR1 SGHRS, CDR2 YFSETQ. V lost 4 bases to trimming and J lost 1 base, with 8 bases between them. Written as DNA, the CDR3 is TGCGCCAGCAGCCGGGGTCCCCAAGAGACCCAGTACTTC. Translating it yields CASSRGPQETQYF.

As concerns this clone: The junction does not match germline at one end; this may be a read error. The chain employs TRBV7-7 and TRBJ2-2; 7 nucleotides line up with TRBD1. The CDR3 covers 14 residues. Germline V CDR1 and CDR2: SSHAT, FNYEAQ (reference sequence). DNA of the CDR3: TGTGCTAGCAGCCCAGGGGGTCGGACCGGGGAGCTGTTTTTT. It yields the protein CASSPGGRTGELFF.

The CDR3 spells CSADTDTQYF. The CDR3 bases are TGCAGTGCTGATACAGATACGCAGTATTTT. This chain uses TRBV20-1 with TRBJ2-3; no definite D call. Looked up from germline, CDR1 is DFQATT and CDR2 is SNEGSKA (reference sequence). Trimming took off 5 bases at V and 3 bases at J, with 3 bases between the two ends. CDR3 length: 10 residues.

This clone was counted once. The J gene is TRBJ2-1, the V gene TRBV7-2; no clear D gene. V shed 3 bases and J shed 12 bases, with 12 bases lying between them. The CDR3 extends over 12 amino acids. From germline, CDR1 is SGHTA and CDR2 FQGNSA. DNA of the CDR3: TGTGCCAGCAGCTTTATGGCCTCCGTGCAGTTCTTC. This gives the protein CASSFMASVQFF.

V gene TRBV29-1 combines with J gene TRBJ2-5, with D possibly being TRBD2 (5 bases). The CDR3 is made up of 13 amino acids. CDR1 and CDR2 from the germline V gene are SQVTM and ANQGSEA. Trimming removed 8 bases at V and 8 bases at J, with 21 bases between. CDR3 in DNA: TGCAGCCTCCTAGTGGACGGCCGGGGAACCCAGTACTTC. Protein sequence: CSLLVDGRGTQYF.